This TCR beta chain is from a study of shared clonotypes between healthy human individuals. CDR3 length: 17 residues. Germline assignment: CDR1 MGHRA and CDR2 YSYEKL. Trimming at V came to 0 bases and at J to 2 bases, leaving 7 bases not matched to a gene. DNA at about 200 ng, 25,000 to 35,000 T cell genomes, went into sorted-subset replicate PCRs. Assay: immunoSEQ multiplex PCR; the TCRdb copy retains only in-frame clones and omits some. The sample contains under 2,500,000 clones, about 94% of which appear only once. This clonotype was obtained from a man aged 18 to 30 in good health. The chain uses TRBV4-1 and TRBJ2-1; 7 positions match TRBD2. What was sequenced was naive CD4+ T cells sorted from blood. Noted subset: CD45RA+ positively selected. The DNA of the CDR3 is TGCGCCAGCAGCCAAGATACCAGCGGGGATACCTACAATGAGCAGTTCTTC. Amino acids: CASSQDTSGDTYNEQFF.